These 15 T cell receptor beta chains share one sample of origin, sequenced in a study of blood T cell repertoires in COVID-19. Clones were read by immunoSEQ multiplex PCR, and TCRdb kept only the in-frame ones, dropping some. The sample lists over 400,000 clones, just over 85% occurring once. Input material: peripheral blood. The receptors were sampled from a woman aged 25 to 39 with active or convalescent COVID-19.

V usage is TRBV2 and J usage is TRBJ2-7; D may be TRBD1 (6 bases). The germline V gene has CDR1 SNHLY and CDR2 FYNNEI. This CDR3 is built from 15 residues. Trimming removed 7 bases at V and 0 bases at J, with 16 bases between. The CDR3, as DNA: TGTGCCAGCAAAATGGACAGAACCAGCTCCTACGAGCAGTACTTC. Protein: CASKMDRTSSYEQYF.

The rearrangement joins TRBV11-2 to TRBJ1-3; no reliable D call. The CDR3 is made up of 16 amino acids. Germline lookup yields CDR1 SGHAT and CDR2 FQNNGV. Trimming pared 2 bases from V and 0 bases from J, leaving 11 bases between. Here the CDR3 DNA reads TGTGCCAGCAGCTTAAACGTCCGAGCCTCTGGAAACACCATATATTTT. It is translated as CASSLNVRASGNTIYF.

The V and J genes are TRBV2 and TRBJ1-5, with 7 nucleotides matching TRBD1. V lost 10 bases, J lost 4 bases, and 4 bases stayed unmatched. The germline gives CDR1 SNHLY, CDR2 FYNNEI. This CDR3 has 12 residues. CDR3 sequence: CATSQGNQPQHF. The CDR3 DNA sequence: TGTGCCACATCACAGGGGAATCAGCCCCAGCATTTT.

This chain uses TRBV6-2 or TRBV6-3 with TRBJ1-3; 9 bases line up with TRBD1. The germline V gene has CDR1 MNHEY and CDR2 SVGEGT. The CDR3 contains 15 residues. The V and J ends lost 2 bases and 2 bases, in that order; junction bases with no gene match: 1. The CDR3 nucleotides are TGTGCCAGCAGTTACCGACAGGGGGCTGGAAACACCATATATTTT. Translation gives CASSYRQGAGNTIYF.

The chain uses TRBV5-1 and TRBJ1-3; 7 positions agree with TRBD1. This CDR3 contains 15 residues. In germline, CDR1 is SGHRS, CDR2 YFSETQ. Trimming at V came to 0 bases and at J to 0 bases, leaving 0 bases not matched to a gene. CDR3 region: CASSLAGGSGNTIYF. CDR3 coding DNA: TGCGCCAGCAGCTTGGCAGGGGGCTCTGGAAACACCATATATTTT.

The chain has TRBV27 and TRBJ1-5; 8 positions match TRBD1. The CDR3 extends over 16 amino acids. After removal of 7 bases from V and 7 bases from J, the junction contained 15 bases not matched to a gene. Germline V CDR1 and CDR2: MNHEY, SMNVEV (reference sequence). The chain's CDR3 is CASKSLGQGSLQPQHF. For the CDR3, the DNA is TGTGCCAGCAAATCTCTCGGACAGGGATCGTTACAGCCCCAGCATTTT.

The rearrangement links TRBV7-2 to TRBJ1-4; D is ambiguous. The ends were cut back, 1 base at V and 5 bases at J, with 11 bases in the middle. Germline V gene sequence: CDR1 SGHTA, CDR2 FQGNSA. This CDR3 has 15 amino acids. The CDR3 spells CASSLGPPQNEKLFF. In DNA, the CDR3 is TGTGCCAGCAGCTTAGGCCCACCTCAGAATGAAAAACTGTTTTTT.

In regard to this clone: This sample also contains other DNA sequences that code for the same CDR3. V is TRBV5-1 and J is TRBJ1-3; 8 bases are shared with TRBD1. The CDR3 is made up of 16 amino acids. CDR1 and CDR2 (germline): SGHRS, YFSETQ. V lost 0 bases, J lost 0 bases, and 2 bases stayed unmatched. In nucleotides, the CDR3 is TGCGCCAGCAGCTTGGGACAGGGGCACTCTGGAAACACCATATATTTT. Encoded protein: CASSLGQGHSGNTIYF.

V gene TRBV5-1 combines with J gene TRBJ1-1, with a possible D match to TRBD1 (5 bases). Trimming pared 5 bases from V and 5 bases from J, leaving 10 bases between. The CDR3 loop spans 12 amino acids. Looked up from germline, CDR1 is SGHRS and CDR2 is YFSETQ. The CDR3 sequence: CASSPGRTEAFF. CDR3 in DNA: TGCGCCAGCAGTCCAGGGCGGACTGAAGCTTTCTTT.

This chain joins TRBV6-4 and TRBJ2-3; TRBD1 matches 9 bases. The V segment lost 4 bases and the J segment 0 bases; nucleotides outside the gene matches: 2. CDR1 MRHNA and CDR2 SNTAGT come from the germline V gene. The CDR3 spans 15 residues. CDR3 in DNA: TGTGCCAGCAGTGCAGGGACAGGGAGCACAGATACGCAGTATTTT. Encoded protein: CASSAGTGSTDTQYF.

In its sample, this clone was seen a few times. The V call is TRBV19, the J call TRBJ1-1; TRBD1 matches 7 bases. CDR3 length equals 14 residues. V shed 5 bases, J shed 0 bases, and the junction held 3 bases outside the gene matches. Germline loops: CDR1 LNHDA, CDR2 SQIVND (reference sequence). The CDR3 nucleotides read TGTGCCAGTAGTCAGGGACAGTTGAACACTGAAGCTTTCTTT. Its translation: CASSQGQLNTEAFF. Full variable domain (rest looked up from reference TRBV19 and TRBJ1-1): DGGITQSPKYLFRKEGQNVTLSCEQNLNHDAMYWYRQDPGQGLRLIYYSQIVNDFQKGDIAEGYSVSREKKESFPLTVTSAQKNPTAFYLCASSQGQLNTEAFFGQGTRLTVV.

This clone was counted once. This chain joins TRBV4-1 and TRBJ1-5; D might be TRBD1 (5 bases). The CDR3 loop spans 14 amino acids. Germline CDR1 and CDR2: MGHRA and YSYEKL. V lost 0 bases and J 7 bases, leaving 10 bases between the germline ends. The CDR3 loop is CASSQDRVAQPQHF. CDR3 nucleotide sequence: TGCGCCAGCAGCCAAGACAGGGTCGCCCAGCCCCAGCATTTT.

This clone occurred a few times. DNA of the CDR3: TGTGCCACCAGCGGGCGGACACAGGTACGGGAAAAACTGTTTTTT. The encoded protein is CATSGRTQVREKLFF. The rearrangement links TRBV15 to TRBJ1-4; TRBD1 might be the D (5 bases). Germline V gene lookup returns CDR1 LNHNV and CDR2 YYDKDF (reference sequence). V was shortened by 5 bases and J by 8 bases, with 18 bases between the two germline ends. The CDR3 is made up of 15 amino acids.

Of note for this clone: Other DNA variants within this sample encode the same CDR3. J is TRBJ1-6 and V is TRBV3-1 (or the pseudogene TRBV3-2), with D tentatively TRBD1 (5 bases). V lost 0 bases and J 9 bases, leaving 12 bases between the germline ends. From germline, CDR1 is LGHDT and CDR2 YNNKEL (reference sequence). CDR3 length: 15 amino acids. CDR3 bases: TGTGCCAGCAGCCAAGAACCAGGGTCGGGTTCACCCCTCCACTTT. This codes for CASSQEPGSGSPLHF.

This sequence joins TRBV10-3 and TRBJ2-2; 7 bases line up with TRBD2. CDR3 length: 16 residues. CDR1 is ENHRY, CDR2 SYGVKD, per germline. Trimming removed 3 bases from V and 7 bases from J; junction bases left unmatched: 11. CDR3 coding DNA: TGTGCCATCAGTGACCCACGGGCGGGAGTGCTCGGGGAGCTGTTTTTT. Translating it yields CAISDPRAGVLGELFF.